The 32 T cell receptor beta chains below were found in one sample sequenced in a study of CD8+ T cells in alopecia areata. Sequencing used cDNA as its template, made by extracting RNA and reverse transcribing it. Clones were read by immunoSEQ multiplex PCR, and TCRdb kept only the in-frame ones, dropping some. The top ten clones hold 0.85% to 1% of a sample with 110,000 to 150,000 clones, approximately 49% of them seen once. Sample: CD4+ T cells sorted from blood, taken at week 0. Receptor source: a human donor with alopecia areata.

Only a few counts were recorded for this clone. This rearrangement joins TRBV19 to TRBJ2-7; D might be TRBD1 (6 bases). Per germline, CDR1 LNHDA and CDR2 SQIVND (reference sequence). Trimming removed 4 bases at V and 2 bases at J, with 9 bases between. The CDR3 extends over 13 amino acids. The CDR3 loop is CASSTDSAYEQYF. DNA of the CDR3: TGTGCCAGTAGTACGGACAGCGCCTACGAGCAGTACTTC.

J is TRBJ2-3 and V is TRBV18, with a possible D match to TRBD2 (6 bases). The germline V gene encodes CDR1 KGHSH and CDR2 LQKENI. Between the trimmed V and J ends, which lost 8 bases and 6 bases, there was a span of 15 bases. This CDR3 comprises 13 residues. The CDR3 nucleotides read TGTGCCAGCACGGAGGGTCCGGCGGATACGCAGTATTTT. Translation: CASTEGPADTQYF.

This clone was counted a few times. The J gene is TRBJ2-1, the V gene TRBV2, with 8 bases that match TRBD2. V lost 6 bases and J lost 12; bases outside the gene matches: 4. The V gene's germline CDR1 is SNHLY and CDR2 FYNNEI. There are 11 residues in the CDR3. CDR3 amino acids: CASRREGMQFF. CDR3 nucleotides: TGTGCCAGCAGACGGGAGGGGATGCAGTTCTTC.

This chain connects TRBV7-8 to TRBJ1-5, with D perhaps matching TRBD1 (6 bases). V lost 5 bases, J lost 2 bases, and 13 bases lay in between. The CDR3 spans 15 residues. CDR1 and CDR2 from the germline V gene are SGHVS and FQNEAQ. CDR3 nucleotides: TGTGCCAGCAGCCTAGGGACATATGGCAATCAGCCCCAGCATTTT. This gives the protein CASSLGTYGNQPQHF.

The chain uses TRBV29-1 and TRBJ1-1; unclear D gene. The V gene's germline CDR1 is SQVTM and CDR2 ANQGSEA. Trimming removed 6 bases at V and 5 bases at J, with 19 bases between. The CDR3 totals 14 residues. The CDR3 loop reads CSVQVGTRGTEAFF. For the CDR3, the DNA is TGCAGCGTCCAGGTGGGTACTCGGGGTACTGAAGCTTTCTTT.

This clone has just a few counts. CDR3 sequence reads: CSARTGGELFF. CDR3 bases: TGCAGCGCGCGAACGGGCGGGGAGCTGTTTTTT. V gene TRBV29-1 combines with J gene TRBJ2-2; D is uncertain. CDR3 size: 11 residues. Germline assignment: CDR1 SQVTM and CDR2 ANQGSEA. V was cut by 7 bases and J by 7 bases, with 10 bases left in between.

This clone occurred a few times. The V and J genes are TRBV7-2 and TRBJ1-2, with D perhaps matching TRBD1 (5 bases). CDR1 and CDR2 (germline): SGHTA, FQGNSA. CDR3 size: 14 residues. V lost 6 bases to trimming and J lost 3 bases, with 14 bases between them. The CDR3 region has the DNA TGTGCCAGCAGTTTCGGCATGACAGACTATGGCTACACCTTC. Translating it yields CASSFGMTDYGYTF.

The J gene is TRBJ1-2, the V gene TRBV5-1, with 7 bases aligning to TRBD1. V was pared by 5 bases and J by 3 bases, with 10 bases of the junction left unmatched. This CDR3 region has 15 residues. The germline V gene encodes CDR1 SGHRS and CDR2 YFSETQ. The DNA of the CDR3 is TGCGCCAGCAGAACGATGGGACAGCAGGACTATGGCTACACCTTC. It yields the protein CASRTMGQQDYGYTF.

This clone was detected only a few times. The gene calls are TRBV7-2 and TRBJ1-2; TRBD1 is a possible D gene (6 bases). Between the trimmed V and J ends, which lost 5 bases and 4 bases, there was a span of 11 bases. The germline gives CDR1 SGHTA, CDR2 FQGNSA. The CDR3 totals 13 residues. The CDR3 DNA reads as TGTGCCAGCAGCGAGACAGGCGGCTATGGCTACACCTTC. Residues: CASSETGGYGYTF.

This chain links TRBV5-1 with TRBJ2-7, with D unresolved. The CDR3 has 14 residues. Germline V CDR1 and CDR2: SGHRS, YFSETQ. Deletions cut 5 bases from V and 0 bases from J, with 12 bases between. For the CDR3, the DNA is TGCGCCAGCAGTTCGCCCGTCAGCTCCTACGAGCAGTACTTC. Its protein is CASSSPVSSYEQYF.

The J gene is TRBJ2-5, the V gene TRBV4-1, with 9 positions matching TRBD2. V trimming: 2 bases; J trimming: 5 bases; junction bases outside the gene matches: 3. The CDR3 loop spans 14 amino acids. CDR1 is MGHRA, CDR2 YSYEKL, per germline. The CDR3: CASSQPSGTETQYF. DNA of the CDR3: TGCGCCAGCAGCCAACCTAGCGGGACGGAGACCCAGTACTTC.

The chain uses TRBV29-1 and TRBJ2-3, with 7 bases aligning to TRBD2. This CDR3 has 14 residues. J was trimmed by 2 bases and V by 4 bases; bases with no gene match: 6. Germline loops: CDR1 SQVTM, CDR2 ANQGSEA. The CDR3 reads CSVGAGVVTDTQYF. CDR3 nucleotides: TGCAGCGTTGGTGCGGGAGTGGTCACAGATACGCAGTATTTT.

This clone was recorded a few times. V and J are TRBV12-5 and TRBJ2-1, with TRBD2 matching 12 bases. The germline gives CDR1 LGHNT, CDR2 FRNRAP. Losses at the gene ends were 6 bases for V and 6 bases for J; bases not matched to a gene: 6. The CDR3 length is 15 residues. The CDR3 spells CASGLAGGVGNEQFF. DNA for the CDR3: TGTGCTAGTGGACTAGCGGGAGGAGTGGGCAATGAGCAGTTCTTC. Full variable domain (missing parts from reference TRBV12-5 and TRBJ2-1): DARVTQTPRHKVTEMGQEVTMRCQPILGHNTVFWYRQTMMQGLELLAYFRNRAPLDDSGMPKDRFSAEMPDATLATLKIQPSEPRDSAVYFCASGLAGGVGNEQFFGPGTRLTVL.

This clone was observed a few times. The chain carries TRBV6-1 and TRBJ1-1, with TRBD1 matching over 7 bases. With 0 bases clipped from V and 3 bases from J, the junction kept 7 bases outside the gene matches. In germline, CDR1 is MNHNS, CDR2 SASEGT. This CDR3 has 16 residues. CDR3 loop: CASSEAPYRGYTEAFF. The CDR3 DNA reads as TGTGCCAGCAGTGAAGCCCCCTACAGGGGATACACTGAAGCTTTCTTT.

This chain joins TRBV6-5 and TRBJ2-1; 9 bases match TRBD1. Germline V CDR1 and CDR2: MNHEY, SVGAGI. This CDR3 region has 14 residues. V lost 6 bases, J lost 4 bases, and 4 bases stayed unmatched. CDR3 sequence (DNA): TGTGCCAGCAGCACGGGACAGGGATACAATGAGCAGTTCTTC. It specifies CASSTGQGYNEQFF.

The genes are TRBV5-4 and TRBJ2-3; D is ambiguous. The CDR3 contains 14 residues. Trimming removed 0 bases from V and 4 bases from J, with 9 bases in between. Germline V gives CDR1 SGHNT, CDR2 YYREEE (reference sequence). CDR3 region: CASSLESYSDTQYF. The CDR3 DNA is TGTGCCAGCAGCTTGGAGTCGTATTCAGATACGCAGTATTTT. The whole variable domain, filled in from reference TRBV5-4 and TRBJ2-3, reads ETGVTQSPTHLIKTRGQQVTLRCSSQSGHNTVSWYQQALGQGPQFIFQYYREEENGRGNFPPRFSGLQFPNYSSELNVNALELDDSALYLCASSLESYSDTQYFGPGTRLTVL.

This chain uses TRBV25-1 with TRBJ1-2; D may be TRBD1 (5 bases). The CDR3 is 12 amino acids. Trimming cost V 2 bases and J 6 bases, with 7 bases left between them. CDR1 and CDR2 (germline): MGHDK, SYGVNS. The CDR3 protein is CASSERGHGYTF. CDR3 nucleotide sequence: TGTGCCAGCAGTGAAAGGGGCCATGGCTACACCTTC.

The gene calls are TRBV29-1 and TRBJ1-2, with TRBD1 matching over 7 bases. Germline V gene data show CDR1 as SQVTM and CDR2 as ANQGSEA. The CDR3 is 13 residues long. With 4 bases clipped from V and 6 bases from J, the junction kept 8 bases outside the gene matches. CDR3 sequence: CSVGDREVHGYTF. The CDR3 DNA is TGCAGCGTTGGAGACAGGGAAGTGCATGGCTACACCTTC.

There are a few counts of this clone. The chain joins TRBV6-5 to TRBJ2-1; 9 bases map to TRBD2. The CDR3 has 15 residues. CDR1 MNHEY and CDR2 SVGAGI come from the germline V gene. The J segment lost 5 bases and the V segment lost 6 bases, leaving 8 bases of the junction unmatched. CDR3 nucleotides: TGTGCCAGCAGACCGACAAGGACTAGCGACAATGAGCAGTTCTTC. It specifies CASRPTRTSDNEQFF.

V and J are TRBV20-1 and TRBJ2-5, with D unclear. This CDR3 spans 11 amino acids. The germline V and J ends were trimmed by 3 bases and 3 bases, with 5 bases remaining between them. Germline-derived CDR1 and CDR2 are DFQATT and SNEGSKA (reference sequence). This chain's CDR3 is CSARLEETQYF. As DNA, the CDR3 is TGCAGTGCTAGGTTGGAAGAGACCCAGTACTTC.

This chain connects TRBV28 to TRBJ2-1; D gene unclear. The length of the CDR3 is 12 residues. V lost 3 bases, J lost 5 bases, and 5 bases lay in between. In germline, CDR1 is MDHEN, CDR2 SYDVKM. CDR3 region: CASSFGDNEQFF. In DNA form, the CDR3 reads TGTGCCAGCAGTTTCGGCGACAATGAGCAGTTCTTC.

V and J are TRBV5-1 and TRBJ1-2, with 12 positions matching TRBD1. With 3 bases clipped from V and 1 base from J, the junction kept 7 bases outside the gene matches. The CDR3 contains 17 residues. CDR1 is SGHRS, CDR2 YFSETQ, per germline. The CDR3 is CASSSPGTGGLNYGYTF. CDR3 bases: TGCGCCAGCAGCTCCCCCGGGACAGGGGGCCTTAACTATGGCTACACCTTC.

The chain joins TRBV9 to TRBJ2-7; D call uncertain. The CDR3 length is 14 residues. Trimming removed 0 bases at V and 4 bases at J, with 11 bases between. Germline values: CDR1 SGDLS, CDR2 YYNGEE. CDR3 bases: TGTGCCAGCAGCGTAGCTCCTAACAATTACGAGCAGTACTTC. Translating gives CASSVAPNNYEQYF.

This chain joins TRBV15 and TRBJ2-1; the D gene is possibly TRBD1 (5 bases). The CDR3 is made up of 15 amino acids. Germline V gene lookup returns CDR1 LNHNV and CDR2 YYDKDF (reference sequence). Trimming removed 0 bases from V and 8 bases from J, with 14 bases in between. The CDR3 DNA is TGTGCCACCAGCAGAGATGGAAAGGGGCTCGATGAGCAGTTCTTC. Its protein is CATSRDGKGLDEQFF.

The V and J genes are TRBV29-1 and TRBJ1-1; TRBD1 is a possible D gene (5 bases). Germline V lookup: CDR1 SQVTM, CDR2 ANQGSEA. Deletions cut 3 bases from V and 4 bases from J, with 12 bases between. CDR3 length equals 13 residues. DNA for the CDR3: TGCAGCGTTGAGGCGCGGGGGTTCACTGAAGCTTTCTTT. It is translated as CSVEARGFTEAFF.

This clone occurred a few times. The chain is built from TRBV7-2 and TRBJ2-7; D possibly corresponds to TRBD2 (5 bases). Germline V gene lookup returns CDR1 SGHTA and CDR2 FQGNSA. V was clipped by 1 base and J by 0 bases, with 10 bases between them. The CDR3 covers 15 residues. The CDR3 DNA follows: TGTGCCAGCAGCTTAGGCTCAGCGGTCTCCTACGAGCAGTACTTC. Its translation: CASSLGSAVSYEQYF.

This clone has more than one count but fewer than ten. This chain links TRBV29-1 with TRBJ2-3; a weak D match, TRBD1 (7 bases). The CDR3 has 16 amino acids. Trimming left V 7 bases short and J 6 bases short, with 26 bases between. CDR1 and CDR2 from the germline V gene are SQVTM and ANQGSEA. As DNA, the CDR3 is TGCAGCGCCCCTGGAGGGCAAGGGGGCGGATCGGATACGCAGTATTTT. Translation: CSAPGGQGGGSDTQYF.

The J gene is TRBJ2-5, the V gene TRBV7-9; a possible D gene is TRBD1 (5 bases). The CDR3 runs 12 residues. Trimming pared 3 bases from V and 7 bases from J, leaving 9 bases between. Looked up from germline, CDR1 is SEHNR and CDR2 is FQNEAQ (reference sequence). CDR3 loop: CASSFLGRTQYF. CDR3 nucleotides: TGTGCCAGCAGCTTCTTGGGGCGGACCCAGTACTTC.

This clone has a single count. The genes are TRBV30 and TRBJ2-2; possibly TRBD1 or TRBD2 for D (5 bases each). The germline V gene has CDR1 GTSNPN and CDR2 SVGIG (reference sequence). There are 14 residues in the CDR3. V gave up 3 bases and J gave up 3 bases, with 11 bases separating them. The CDR3 DNA follows: TGTGCCTGGAGAGCAAGGGGAGACACCGGGGAGCTGTTTTTT. Amino acid sequence: CAWRARGDTGELFF.

The chain carries TRBV2 and TRBJ1-2, with 8 positions matching TRBD1. V was clipped by 7 bases and J by 7 bases; unmatched bases: 8. Germline assignment: CDR1 SNHLY and CDR2 FYNNEI. The CDR3 runs to 13 residues. The CDR3 DNA reads TGTGCCAGCACCCTGGACAGGGAAGGTGGCTACACCTTC. It codes for CASTLDREGGYTF.

In this sample, this clone turned up a few times. The CDR3 loop reads CAIRTAVGGPTDTQYF. DNA of the CDR3: TGTGCCATCAGGACCGCTGTTGGGGGTCCAACAGATACGCAGTATTTT. The chain has TRBV10-3 and TRBJ2-3; D possibly uses TRBD1 or TRBD2 (5 bases each). CDR1 and CDR2 (germline): ENHRY, SYGVKD. The V and J ends lost 6 bases and 3 bases respectively, with 19 bases between them. The length of the CDR3 is 16 residues.

The chain combines TRBV6-6 with TRBJ2-5; a possible D gene is TRBD1 (7 bases). The germline V gene encodes CDR1 MNHNY and CDR2 SVGAGI (reference sequence). The CDR3 runs 14 residues. The V gene lost 7 bases and the J gene lost 4 bases, with 16 bases spanning the gap. This CDR3 reads CASKPGGGLETQYF. As DNA, the CDR3 is TGTGCCAGCAAGCCAGGGGGAGGTCTAGAGACCCAGTACTTC.